This T cell receptor beta chain comes out of a study of T cells in tumors after PD-1 blockade. As for the study in general: Prior checkpoint blockade, systemic immunosuppressant use, or anti-cancer therapy within 4 weeks excluded patients. Each patient got pembrolizumab 200 mg every 3 weeks or cemiplimab 350 mg every 2 weeks. During anti-PD-1 treatment, some patients continued daily vismodegib 150 mg.

Germline assignment: CDR1 SGDLS and CDR2 YYNGEE. This CDR3 comprises 13 residues. Trimming cost V 3 bases and J 7 bases, with 13 bases left between them. Assay: immunoSEQ multiplex PCR; the TCRdb copy retains only in-frame clones and omits some. The sample has about 14,000 clones; roughly four fifths are singletons. This chain uses TRBV9 with TRBJ1-1; D is uncertain. The sample consisted of PBMCs, taken after anti-PD-1 treatment. This receptor was identified in a human donor with basal cell carcinoma. As DNA, the CDR3 is TGTGCCAGCAGCGACCCGTACGGCGGTGAAGCTTTCTTT. Translation gives CASSDPYGGEAFF.